Sequencing of this TCR beta chain was carried out in a study of T cell repertoires in cytomegalovirus infection. The study, taken as a whole, reports: Cumulative frequency (of public TCR beta family members) identified carriers of CMV plus the relevant HLA.

Concerning this clonotype: Its antigen is unknown.

With V trimmed by 2 bases and J by 1 base, 9 bases remained unmatched. This CDR3 is 17 amino acids long. Per germline, CDR1 SGHVS and CDR2 FNYEAQ. Via MiXCR, TCRdb re-called the reads, giving one row per CDR3 protein. The repertoire includes fewer than 1,000,000 distinct CDR3 sequences, 30% to 40% of them detected once, and roughly 13% sits in the top ten. The sequencing used cultured CD8+ T cells from PBMCs, collected from culture after CMV antigen stimulation. The clonotype comes from a human donor in good health (CMV status not recorded). Some clones in this sample may be carry-over from other donors' samples. The chain employs TRBV7-6 and TRBJ2-5, with 8 bases that match TRBD2. The CDR3 loop reads CASSLFPAGAGQETQYF. The CDR3 DNA reads TGTGCCAGCAGCTTATTCCCAGCGGGGGCTGGCCAAGAGACCCAGTACTTC.